One and the same sample provided the 8 T cell receptor beta chains below, sequenced in a study of lymphopenia after photon versus proton radiotherapy. Sequencing used immunoSEQ multiplex PCR; TCRdb keeps in-frame clones, though not all of them. The sample contains over 5,500 clones, approximately 90% of which appear only once. The starting material was peripheral blood, obtained from a patient treated with photon-based radiotherapy. The receptor set was obtained from a man aged 55 to 70 with cholangiocarcinoma.

The chain is built from TRBV5-5 and TRBJ1-1, with unresolved D. The CDR3 contains 15 residues. V was cut by 3 bases and J by 0 bases, with 12 bases left in between. From germline, CDR1 is SGHKS and CDR2 YYEKEE (reference sequence). The CDR3 DNA reads TGTGCCAGCAGCTCCCCCTTACGTATGAACACTGAAGCTTTCTTT. Residues: CASSSPLRMNTEAFF.

The chain carries TRBV4-3 and TRBJ2-3, with 11 bases that match TRBD2. This CDR3 comprises 17 residues. J lost 3 bases, V lost 0 bases, and 5 bases had no gene match. CDR1 and CDR2 from the germline V gene are LGHNA and YSLEER. The DNA for the CDR3 is TGCGCCAGCAGCCAAGAACTACTAGCGGGGGAAACAGATACGCAGTATTTT. It translates to CASSQELLAGETDTQYF.

V is TRBV6-5 and J is TRBJ1-2; 9 bases fit TRBD1. Trimming cost V 6 bases and J 6 bases; bases outside gene matches: 2. The CDR3 loop spans 12 amino acids. Germline V gene data show CDR1 as MNHEY and CDR2 as SVGAGI. The CDR3 sequence: CASSRTGDGYTF. The DNA for the CDR3 is TGTGCCAGCAGCCGGACAGGGGATGGCTACACCTTC.

This chain connects TRBV27 to TRBJ2-3, with TRBD1 matching 7 bases. V was clipped by 2 bases and J by 6 bases; unmatched bases: 5. Germline-derived CDR1 and CDR2 are MNHEY and SMNVEV (reference sequence). The CDR3 length is 14 residues. The CDR3 DNA follows: TGTGCCAGCAGTTTAACTACCAGGGGGGATACGCAGTATTTT. It encodes CASSLTTRGDTQYF.

This chain joins TRBV4-3 and TRBJ2-5, with D tentatively TRBD2 (7 bases). The CDR3 is made up of 17 amino acids. The germline V and J ends were trimmed by 0 bases and 0 bases, with 14 bases remaining between them. Germline V CDR1 and CDR2: LGHNA, YSLEER. The CDR3 region has the DNA TGCGCCAGCAGCCAAGATACCCGGGGGGCGTACCAAGAGACCCAGTACTTC. Translation: CASSQDTRGAYQETQYF.

This sequence joins TRBV19 and TRBJ2-5; the match to TRBD1 covers 10 bases. After removal of 7 bases from V and 7 bases from J, the junction contained 12 bases not matched to a gene. This CDR3 contains 15 residues. Germline loops: CDR1 LNHDA, CDR2 SQIVND (reference sequence). CDR3 residues: CASTETGGGFGTQYF. The CDR3 nucleotides read TGTGCCAGTACCGAGACAGGGGGCGGGTTTGGGACCCAGTACTTC.

This chain joins TRBV28 and TRBJ2-5; tentatively, D is TRBD2 (6 bases). The V end was cut by 7 bases, the J end by 2 bases, with 11 bases between. CDR1 and CDR2 from the germline V gene are MDHEN and SYDVKM. There are 13 residues in the CDR3. In nucleotides, the CDR3 is TGTGCCAGCACCCCGACTAGGCAAGAGACCCAGTACTTC. Translation gives CASTPTRQETQYF.

The chain couples TRBV7-2 to TRBJ1-1; D call uncertain. The CDR3 has 13 residues. CDR1 is SGHTA, CDR2 FQGNSA, per germline. Trimming took 1 base from V and 8 from J, leaving 11 bases between them. CDR3 sequence (DNA): TGTGCCAGCAGCTTAGGGTGGGGTGGGGAAGCTTTCTTT. Residues: CASSLGWGGEAFF.